The 9 T cell receptor beta chains in this list originate from one sample, sequenced in a study of blood T cell repertoires in COVID-19. Sequencing used immunoSEQ multiplex PCR; TCRdb keeps in-frame clones, though not all of them. The sample includes fewer than 110,000 clones, 85% seen only once; the top ten take approximately 1.8%. Sequences were obtained from peripheral blood. The receptor source for this set is a woman between 65 and 79 years old with active or convalescent COVID-19.

The chain couples TRBV30 to TRBJ2-4; 10 bases line up with TRBD1. Trimming cost V 4 bases and J 2 bases; bases outside gene matches: 11. The CDR3 consists of 17 residues. CDR1 GTSNPN and CDR2 SVGIG come from the germline V gene (reference sequence). This chain's CDR3 is CAWKSYGTGVSKNIQYF. CDR3 nucleotides: TGTGCCTGGAAGAGTTACGGGACAGGGGTTTCCAAAAACATTCAGTACTTC. The full variable domain, rest sourced from reference TRBV30 and TRBJ2-4, is SQTIHQWPATLVQPVGSPLSLECTVEGTSNPNLYWYRQAAGRGLQLLFYSVGIGQISSEVPQNLSASRPQDRQFILSSKKLLLSDSGFYLCAWKSYGTGVSKNIQYFGAGTRLSVL.

The chain couples TRBV7-8 to TRBJ1-1, with D perhaps matching TRBD1 (6 bases). The ends were cut back, 1 base at V and 4 bases at J, with 10 bases in the middle. This CDR3 is 14 amino acids long. The germline V gene has CDR1 SGHVS and CDR2 FQNEAQ. The CDR3 region is CASSLGHRATEAFF. The DNA for the CDR3 is TGTGCCAGCAGCTTAGGTCACAGGGCCACTGAAGCTTTCTTT.

The table lists this clone with a few counts. The genes are TRBV1 and TRBJ2-7; no check of the table's D call, TRBD1, against the DNA was made. TRBV1 is a pseudogene segment. There are 15 residues in the CDR3. CDR3 DNA sequence: TGCACCAGCAGCCAAGAGAACAGGGCATCCTACGAGCAGTACTTC. Its translation is CTSSQENRASYEQYF.

This chain uses TRBV18 with TRBJ2-3, with D unresolved. Germline loops: CDR1 KGHSH, CDR2 LQKENI. The CDR3 is 14 amino acids. The V gene lost 4 bases and the J gene lost 1 base, with 9 bases spanning the gap. CDR3 nucleotides: TGTGCCAGCTCACGGGCTACTCGCACAGATACGCAGTATTTT. Protein product: CASSRATRTDTQYF. Supplemented by reference TRBV18 and TRBJ2-3, the full variable domain reads NAGVMQNPRHLVRRRGQEARLRCSPMKGHSHVYWYRQLPEEGLKFMVYLQKENIIDESGMPKERFSAEFPKEGPSILRIQQVVRGDSAAYFCASSRATRTDTQYFGPGTRLTVL.

The chain joins TRBV7-2 to TRBJ1-2, with TRBD1 matching over 7 bases. Trimming took 0 bases from V and 8 from J; bases not matched to a gene: 9. The CDR3 sequence is 15 residues long. Germline V gene sequence: CDR1 SGHTA, CDR2 FQGNSA. The CDR3 here is CASSLAGRGLEGYTF. The DNA of the CDR3 is TGTGCCAGCAGCTTAGCAGGCAGGGGGTTGGAAGGCTACACCTTC. Combining the CDR3 with reference TRBV7-2 and TRBJ1-2 gives the whole variable domain GAGVSQSPSNKVTEKGKDVELRCDPISGHTALYWYRQSLGQGLEFLIYFQGNSAPDKSGLPSDRFSAERTGGSVSTLTIQRTQQEDSAVYLCASSLAGRGLEGYTFGSGTRLTVV.

V usage is TRBV28 and J usage is TRBJ1-1; 7 nucleotides line up with TRBD1. CDR3 length: 15 residues. Germline assignment: CDR1 MDHEN and CDR2 SYDVKM. The V and J ends lost 6 bases and 5 bases, in that order; junction bases with no gene match: 12. The CDR3 is CASSRPTGMGTEAFF. Here the CDR3 DNA reads TGTGCCAGCAGCCGACCGACAGGGATGGGGACTGAAGCTTTCTTT.

This chain joins TRBV2 and TRBJ1-5, with unresolved D. CDR1 is SNHLY and CDR2 is FYNNEI in the germline V gene. The CDR3 sequence is 15 residues long. Trimming took 2 bases from V and 0 from J, leaving 8 bases between them. CDR3 coding DNA: TGTGCCAGCAGTGAACGGGATTATAGCAATCAGCCCCAGCATTTT. Translating it yields CASSERDYSNQPQHF. Complete variable domain (other parts from reference TRBV2 and TRBJ1-5): EPEVTQTPSHQVTQMGQEVILRCVPISNHLYFYWYRQILGQKVEFLVSFYNNEISEKSEIFDDQFSVERPDGSNFTLKIRSTKLEDSAMYFCASSERDYSNQPQHFGDGTRLSIL.

J is TRBJ1-2 and V is TRBV2; D gene unclear. The germline gives CDR1 SNHLY, CDR2 FYNNEI. Trimming cost V 6 bases and J 2 bases, with 10 bases left between them. The CDR3 totals 13 residues. The CDR3 coding sequence is TGTGCCAGCAGCGCGGCCCACAACTATGGCTACACCTTC. Translation gives CASSAAHNYGYTF.

This chain uses TRBV3-1 (or the pseudogene TRBV3-2) with TRBJ1-3, with unresolved D. CDR3 length: 15 residues. V shed 0 bases and J shed 0 bases, with 6 bases lying between them. Looked up from germline, CDR1 is LGHDT and CDR2 is YNNKEL (reference sequence). CDR3 coding DNA: TGTGCCAGCAGCCAAGATTATAGCTCTGGAAACACCATATATTTT. This gives the protein CASSQDYSSGNTIYF.